This TCR beta chain was recovered during a study of T cell responses to AZD1222 COVID-19 vaccine. Study-wide results and caveats: With two AZD1222 doses given, Spike-specific TCR breadth and depth both rose.

Remarks on this clone: The antigen remains undetermined.

The data were produced by immunoSEQ multiplex PCR, yet TCRdb's version contains in-frame clones alone and is incomplete. The sample gives 170,000 or so clones, 85% to 95% of which show up once; under 1.1% is in the top ten. This CDR3 is 15 amino acids long. V lost 0 bases and J lost 6; bases outside the gene matches: 6. Germline loops: CDR1 SGHVS, CDR2 FNYEAQ. This receptor was taken from an adult who received the MenACWY meningococcal vaccine as a control. This chain connects TRBV7-6 to TRBJ1-2; 8 bases are shared with TRBD1. The sequences come from peripheral blood, collected 28 days after the second dose of the MenACWY control vaccine. The CDR3, as DNA: TGTGCCAGCAGCTTAGCCACAGGACAGGGCAATGGCTACACCTTC. Translated, it gives CASSLATGQGNGYTF.